This T cell receptor (beta chain) was identified in a study of T cell responses to AZD1222 COVID-19 vaccine. Overall study results and limits: Two doses of AZD1222 preceded a rise in Spike-specific TCR breadth and depth. The peak T cell response came first, and repertoires were sampled only after it.

Germline values: CDR1 SGHTA, CDR2 FQGNSA. Trimming pared 5 bases from V and 9 bases from J, leaving 11 bases between. The CDR3 has 12 amino acids. Assay: immunoSEQ multiplex PCR; the TCRdb copy retains only in-frame clones and omits some. The sample contains around 100,000 clones, more than 75% of which appear only once. About this clone itself: Its antigen is undetermined.

The starting material was peripheral blood, obtained 28 days after the second dose of the MenACWY control vaccine. The chain couples TRBV7-2 to TRBJ1-5; TRBD1 is a possible D gene (5 bases). The clonotype comes from an adult who received the MenACWY meningococcal vaccine as a control. This CDR3 reads CASSAPQGPQHF. CDR3 DNA sequence: TGTGCCAGCAGCGCCCCGCAGGGGCCCCAGCATTTT.